The clone carrying this TCR beta chain was seen a few times. Its antigen is currently unknown. Within the sample, other DNA sequences also encode this same CDR3. This sample was included in a study of beta chain features in type 1 diabetes. Study-level background: Examination spanned over 85,000,000 sorted cells from all samples.

General study points: Across all four CD4+ subsets, people with type 1 diabetes showed modestly shorter TCRB CDR3s.

Trimming removed 1 base at V and 0 bases at J, with 6 bases between. CDR3 length equals 14 residues. Per the germline V gene, CDR1 is LNHNV and CDR2 is YYDKDF (reference sequence). Naive, central memory, regulatory and stem cell-like memory cells within the CD4+ compartment were sorted using CD45RO/CCR7/CD25/CD127/CD95/CD27. The isolated RNA, all of it, was reverse transcribed, so expressed TCRB transcripts were what got sequenced. Method: immunoSEQ multiplex PCR; TCRdb's copy keeps in-frame clones and lacks some. This sample has 300,000 or so clones; less than 15% occur once, and the top ten carry roughly 0.015%.

The sequence was collected from a woman in her late teens or twenties with type 1 diabetes. V gene TRBV15 combines with J gene TRBJ1-1; D might be TRBD1 (5 bases). The sequenced material came from naive CD4+ T cells from blood. In DNA, the CDR3 is TGTGCCACCAGCAGAGGACAGCTGAACACTGAAGCTTTCTTT. It yields the protein CATSRGQLNTEAFF.